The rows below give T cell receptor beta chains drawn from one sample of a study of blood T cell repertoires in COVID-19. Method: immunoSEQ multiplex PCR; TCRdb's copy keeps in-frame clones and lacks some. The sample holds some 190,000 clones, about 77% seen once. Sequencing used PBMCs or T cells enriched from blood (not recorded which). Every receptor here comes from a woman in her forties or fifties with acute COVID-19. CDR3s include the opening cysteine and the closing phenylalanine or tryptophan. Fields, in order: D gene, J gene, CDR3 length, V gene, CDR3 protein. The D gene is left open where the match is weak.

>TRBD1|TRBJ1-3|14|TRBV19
CASSLDRAGNTIYF
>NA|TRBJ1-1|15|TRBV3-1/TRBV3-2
CASSQVSSGGTEAFF
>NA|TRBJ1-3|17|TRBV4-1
CASSHPIGGSSGNTIYF
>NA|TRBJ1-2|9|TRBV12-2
CASRLIDTF
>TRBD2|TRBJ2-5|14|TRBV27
CASRLLAGEETQYF
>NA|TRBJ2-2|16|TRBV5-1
CASSLLGKGNTGELFF
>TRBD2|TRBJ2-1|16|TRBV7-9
CASGSYVAGGRNEQFF
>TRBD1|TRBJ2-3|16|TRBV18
CASSPSGQGGTDTQYF
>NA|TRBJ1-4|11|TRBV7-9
CASSLTEELFF
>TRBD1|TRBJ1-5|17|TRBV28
CASRDRDRGYSNQPQHF
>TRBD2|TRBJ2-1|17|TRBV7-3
CASSLRQGLAGGNEQFF
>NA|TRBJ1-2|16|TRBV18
CASSPSLQGTWGGYTF
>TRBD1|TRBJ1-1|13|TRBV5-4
CASRVQGASEAFF
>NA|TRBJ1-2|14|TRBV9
CASSVWGLNYGYTF
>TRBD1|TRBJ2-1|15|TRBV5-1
CASRDTGGTYNEQFF
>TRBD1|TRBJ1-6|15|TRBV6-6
CASSYGTGSGSPLHF
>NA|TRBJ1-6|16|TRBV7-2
CASSSQGMGYNSPLHF
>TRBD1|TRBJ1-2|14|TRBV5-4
CASSLTGDGYGYTF
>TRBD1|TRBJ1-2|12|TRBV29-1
CSGESGTGFYTF
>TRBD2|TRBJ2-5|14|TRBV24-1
CATSARTSGETQYF
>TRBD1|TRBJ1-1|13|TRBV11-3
CASSFSGQGEAFF
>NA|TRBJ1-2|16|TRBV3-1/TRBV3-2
CASSQGSSGQKYGYTF
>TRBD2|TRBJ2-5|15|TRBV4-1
CASSQGLAGGETQYF
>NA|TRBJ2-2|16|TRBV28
CASSPGGTENTGELFF
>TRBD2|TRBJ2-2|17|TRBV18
CASSPGLAGANTGELFF
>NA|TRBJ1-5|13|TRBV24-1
CATSEVGLQPQHF
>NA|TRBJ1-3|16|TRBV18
CASSPSTGLFGNTIYF
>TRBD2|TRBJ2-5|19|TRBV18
CASSPPVMFTSGGQETQYF
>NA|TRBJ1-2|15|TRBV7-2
CASSQTRGGAGGYTF
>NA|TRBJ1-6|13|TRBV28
CATRVYPNSPLHF
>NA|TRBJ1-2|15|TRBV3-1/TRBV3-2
CASSPTRTAYYGYTF
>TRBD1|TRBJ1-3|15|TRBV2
CASSPDRAKGNTIYF
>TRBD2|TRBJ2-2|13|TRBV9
CATGLAEFGELFF
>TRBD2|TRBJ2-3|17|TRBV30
CAWSGLAGGPRTDTQYF
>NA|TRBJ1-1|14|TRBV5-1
CASSLGGGDAEAFF
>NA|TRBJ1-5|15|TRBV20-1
CSASVHGQRNQPQHF
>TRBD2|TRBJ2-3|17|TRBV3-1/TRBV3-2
CASSQGGLAASTDTQYF
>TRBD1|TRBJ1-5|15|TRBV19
CASSGQGITNQPQHF
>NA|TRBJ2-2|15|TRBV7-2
CASSLGQGRGGELFF
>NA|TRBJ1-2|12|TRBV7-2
CASSLVAYGYTF
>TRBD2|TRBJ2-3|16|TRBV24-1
CATSDRGEVETDTQYF
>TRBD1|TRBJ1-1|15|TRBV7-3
CASSLQTGMNTEAFF
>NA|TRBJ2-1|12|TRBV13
CASSSISNEQFF
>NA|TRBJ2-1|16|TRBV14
CASSQDETDSYNEQFF
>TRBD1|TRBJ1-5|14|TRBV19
CASSFRQGHQPQHF
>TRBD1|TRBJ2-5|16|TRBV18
CASSPNLKGAGETQYF
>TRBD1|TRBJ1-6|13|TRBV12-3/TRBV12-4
CASSRDSNSPLHF
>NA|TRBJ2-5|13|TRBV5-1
CASRLLVQETQYF
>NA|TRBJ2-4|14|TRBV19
CASSSGLAKNIQYF